This record concerns one T cell receptor (beta chain) sequence. Its specificity is unknown. V lost 7 bases and J lost 0, with 15 bases in between. Per germline, CDR1 DFQATT and CDR2 SNEGSKA (reference sequence). The CDR3 consists of 14 residues. The data were obtained in a study of CD8 T cells in ankylosing spondylitis. Study-wide results and caveats: In ankylosing spondylitis patients, matched synovial fluid reportedly showed significant enrichment of disease-linked clones.

Each CDR3 protein is one row after TCRdb ran MiXCR on the 5' RACE reads. The table includes about 200,000 distinct CDR3 sequences, 9.5% to 15% detected once. This receptor was identified in a male donor with ankylosing spondylitis or in good health (not recorded which). The J gene is TRBJ1-1, the V gene TRBV20-1; D might be TRBD1 (5 bases). The sample comprised blood, either unsorted or a sorted T cell fraction (not recorded which). The DNA of the CDR3 is TGCAGTGGGGGCAGGTATATCATGAACACTGAAGCTTTCTTT. It codes for CSGGRYIMNTEAFF.